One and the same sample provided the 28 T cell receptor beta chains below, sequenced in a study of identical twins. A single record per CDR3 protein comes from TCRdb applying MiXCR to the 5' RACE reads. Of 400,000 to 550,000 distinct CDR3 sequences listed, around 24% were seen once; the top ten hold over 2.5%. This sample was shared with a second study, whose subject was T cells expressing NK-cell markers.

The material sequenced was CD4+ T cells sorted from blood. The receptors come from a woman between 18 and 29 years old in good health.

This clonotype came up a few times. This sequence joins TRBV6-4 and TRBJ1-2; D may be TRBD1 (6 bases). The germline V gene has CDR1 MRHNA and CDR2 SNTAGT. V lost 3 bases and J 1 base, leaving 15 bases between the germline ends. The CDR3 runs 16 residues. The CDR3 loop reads CASSEEGTTLNYGYTF. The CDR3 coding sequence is TGTGCCAGCAGTGAGGAAGGGACAACCCTTAACTATGGCTACACCTTC.

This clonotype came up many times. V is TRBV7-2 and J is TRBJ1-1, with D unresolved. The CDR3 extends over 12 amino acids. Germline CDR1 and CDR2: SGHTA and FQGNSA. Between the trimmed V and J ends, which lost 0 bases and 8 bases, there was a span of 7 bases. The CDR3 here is CASSLAMGEAFF. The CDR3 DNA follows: TGTGCCAGCAGCTTAGCCATGGGGGAAGCTTTCTTT.

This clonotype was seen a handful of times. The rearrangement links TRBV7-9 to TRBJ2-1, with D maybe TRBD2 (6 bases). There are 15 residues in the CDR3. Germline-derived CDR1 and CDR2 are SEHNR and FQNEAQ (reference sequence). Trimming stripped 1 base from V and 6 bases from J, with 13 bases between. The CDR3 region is CASSLEGTTSNEQFF. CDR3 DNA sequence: TGTGCCAGCAGCTTAGAAGGGACGACTAGCAATGAGCAGTTCTTC.

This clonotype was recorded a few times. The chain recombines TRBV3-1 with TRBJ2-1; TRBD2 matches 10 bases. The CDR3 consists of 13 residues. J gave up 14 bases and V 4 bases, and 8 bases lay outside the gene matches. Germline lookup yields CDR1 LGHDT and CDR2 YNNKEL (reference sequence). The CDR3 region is CASSRAGGLTEFF. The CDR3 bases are TGTGCCAGCAGCCGAGCGGGGGGGCTAACAGAGTTCTTC.

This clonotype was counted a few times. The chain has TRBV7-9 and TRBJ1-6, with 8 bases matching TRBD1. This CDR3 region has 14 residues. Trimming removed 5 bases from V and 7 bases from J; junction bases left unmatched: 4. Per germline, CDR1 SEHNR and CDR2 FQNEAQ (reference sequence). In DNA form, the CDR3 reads TGTGCCAGCAGCCCTTGGACAGGGAATTCACCCCTCCACTTT. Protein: CASSPWTGNSPLHF.

CDR3 bases: TGTGCCAGCAGCGCTCACTTAGCTGGTGAGCAGTTCTTC. Translation gives CASSAHLAGEQFF. This sequence joins TRBV9 and TRBJ2-1; D is uncertain. V lost 3 bases, J lost 9 bases, and 13 bases lay in between. CDR3 length: 13 amino acids. CDR1 and CDR2 (germline): SGDLS, YYNGEE.

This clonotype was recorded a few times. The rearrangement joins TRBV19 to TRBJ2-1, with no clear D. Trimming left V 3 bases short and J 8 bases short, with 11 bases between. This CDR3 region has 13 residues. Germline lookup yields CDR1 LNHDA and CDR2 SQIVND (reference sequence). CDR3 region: CASSIPRADEQFF. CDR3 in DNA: TGTGCCAGTAGTATCCCCCGCGCGGATGAGCAGTTCTTC.

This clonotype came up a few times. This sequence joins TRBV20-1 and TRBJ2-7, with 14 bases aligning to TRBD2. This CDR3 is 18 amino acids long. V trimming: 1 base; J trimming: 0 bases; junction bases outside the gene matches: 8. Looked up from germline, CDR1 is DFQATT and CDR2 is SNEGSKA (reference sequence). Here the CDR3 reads CSARGGTSGSAISYEQYF. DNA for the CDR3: TGCAGTGCTAGAGGGGGGACTAGCGGGAGCGCCATCTCCTACGAGCAGTACTTC.

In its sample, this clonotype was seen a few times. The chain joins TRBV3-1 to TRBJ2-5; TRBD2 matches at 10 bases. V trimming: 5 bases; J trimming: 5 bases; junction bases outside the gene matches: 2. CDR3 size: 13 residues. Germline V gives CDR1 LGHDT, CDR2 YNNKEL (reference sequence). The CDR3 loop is CASSWGLAETQYF. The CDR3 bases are TGTGCCAGCAGCTGGGGACTAGCGGAGACCCAGTACTTC.

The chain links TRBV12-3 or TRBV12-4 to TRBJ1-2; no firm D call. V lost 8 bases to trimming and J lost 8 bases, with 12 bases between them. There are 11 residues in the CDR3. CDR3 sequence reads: CASYRGRGYTF. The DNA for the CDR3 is TGTGCCAGCTATCGAGGACGGGGCTACACCTTC.

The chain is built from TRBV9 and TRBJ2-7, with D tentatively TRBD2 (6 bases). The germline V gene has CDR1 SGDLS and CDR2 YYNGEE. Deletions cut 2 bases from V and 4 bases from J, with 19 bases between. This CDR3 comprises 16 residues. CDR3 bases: TGTGCCAGCAGCGTCGGAGGGGCCGCGGATAGGTACGAGCAGTACTTC. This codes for CASSVGGAADRYEQYF.

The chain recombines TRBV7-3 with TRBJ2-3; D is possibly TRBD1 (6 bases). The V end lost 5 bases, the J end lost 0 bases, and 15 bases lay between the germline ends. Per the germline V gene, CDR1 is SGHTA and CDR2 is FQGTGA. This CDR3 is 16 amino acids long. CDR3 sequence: CASSPRWGPSTDTQYF. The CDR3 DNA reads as TGTGCCAGCAGCCCCAGATGGGGGCCTAGCACAGATACGCAGTATTTT.

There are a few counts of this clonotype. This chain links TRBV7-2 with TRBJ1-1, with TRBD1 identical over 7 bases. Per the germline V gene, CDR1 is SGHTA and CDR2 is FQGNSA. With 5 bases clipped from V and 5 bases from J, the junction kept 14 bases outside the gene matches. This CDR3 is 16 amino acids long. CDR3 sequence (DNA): TGTGCCAGCAGCCCAAGGACAGGTGGGGTAGGAACTGAAGCTTTCTTT. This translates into CASSPRTGGVGTEAFF.

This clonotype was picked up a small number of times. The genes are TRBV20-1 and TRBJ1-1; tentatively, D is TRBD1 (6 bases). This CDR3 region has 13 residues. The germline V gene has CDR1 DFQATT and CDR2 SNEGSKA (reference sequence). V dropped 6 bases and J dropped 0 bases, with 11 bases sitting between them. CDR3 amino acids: CSAPTGLNTEAFF. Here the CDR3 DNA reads TGCAGTGCACCTACAGGGCTGAACACTGAAGCTTTCTTT.

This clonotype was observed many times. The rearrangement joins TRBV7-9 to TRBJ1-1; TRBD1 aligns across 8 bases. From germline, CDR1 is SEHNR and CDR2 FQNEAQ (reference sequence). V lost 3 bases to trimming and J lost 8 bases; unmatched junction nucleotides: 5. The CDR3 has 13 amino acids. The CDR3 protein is CASSLSRDREAFF. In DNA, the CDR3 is TGTGCCAGCAGCTTGAGCCGGGACAGGGAAGCTTTCTTT.

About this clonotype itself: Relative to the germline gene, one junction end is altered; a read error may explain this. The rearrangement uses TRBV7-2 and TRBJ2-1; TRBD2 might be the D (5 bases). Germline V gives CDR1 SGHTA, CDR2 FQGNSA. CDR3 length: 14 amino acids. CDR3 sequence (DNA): TGTGCCAGCAGCTTGATGGACTCCCACAATGAGCAGTTCTTC. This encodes CASSLMDSHNEQFF.

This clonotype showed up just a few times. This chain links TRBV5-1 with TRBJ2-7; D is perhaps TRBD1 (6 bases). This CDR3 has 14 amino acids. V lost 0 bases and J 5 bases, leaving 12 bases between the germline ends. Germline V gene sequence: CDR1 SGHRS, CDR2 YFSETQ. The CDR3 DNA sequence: TGCGCCAGCAGCTTGGCCCCAGGGGTCGACGAGCAGTACTTC. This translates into CASSLAPGVDEQYF.

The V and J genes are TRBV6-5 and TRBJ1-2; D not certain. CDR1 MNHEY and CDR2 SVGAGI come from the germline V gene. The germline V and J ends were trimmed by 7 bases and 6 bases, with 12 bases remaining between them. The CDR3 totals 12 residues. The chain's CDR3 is CASTNGWDGYTF. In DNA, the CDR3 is TGTGCCAGCACAAACGGGTGGGATGGCTACACCTTC.

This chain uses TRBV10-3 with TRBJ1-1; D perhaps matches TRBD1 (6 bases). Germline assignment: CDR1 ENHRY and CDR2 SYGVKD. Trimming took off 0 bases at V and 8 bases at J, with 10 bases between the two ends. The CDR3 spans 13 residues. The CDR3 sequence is CAISESGGVEAFF. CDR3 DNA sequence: TGTGCCATCAGTGAGTCAGGGGGGGTAGAAGCTTTCTTT.

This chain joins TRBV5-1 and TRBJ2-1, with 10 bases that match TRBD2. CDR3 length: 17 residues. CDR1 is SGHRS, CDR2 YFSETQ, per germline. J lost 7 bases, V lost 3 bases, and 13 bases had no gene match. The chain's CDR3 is CASSSRRERGGSNEQFF. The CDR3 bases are TGCGCCAGCAGCTCCCGTAGAGAGCGGGGGGGTTCTAATGAGCAGTTCTTC.

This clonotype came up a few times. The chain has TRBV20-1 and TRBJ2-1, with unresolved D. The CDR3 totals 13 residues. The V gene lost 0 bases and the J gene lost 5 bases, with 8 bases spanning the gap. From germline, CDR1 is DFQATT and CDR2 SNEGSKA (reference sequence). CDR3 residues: CSARDYRDNEQFF. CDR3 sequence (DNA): TGCAGTGCTAGAGATTACCGGGACAATGAGCAGTTCTTC.

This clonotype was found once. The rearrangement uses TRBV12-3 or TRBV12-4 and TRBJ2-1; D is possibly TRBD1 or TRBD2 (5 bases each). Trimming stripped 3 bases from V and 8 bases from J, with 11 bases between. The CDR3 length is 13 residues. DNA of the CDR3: TGTGCCAGCAGTTTCGAGGGGTTCGATGAGCAGTTCTTC. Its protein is CASSFEGFDEQFF.

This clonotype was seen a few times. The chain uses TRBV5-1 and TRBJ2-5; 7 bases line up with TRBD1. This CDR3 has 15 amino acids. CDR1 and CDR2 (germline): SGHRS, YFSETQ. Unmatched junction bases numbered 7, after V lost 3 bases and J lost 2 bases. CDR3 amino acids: CASSWTGTAQETQYF. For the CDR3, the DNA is TGCGCCAGCAGCTGGACCGGGACAGCTCAAGAGACCCAGTACTTC.

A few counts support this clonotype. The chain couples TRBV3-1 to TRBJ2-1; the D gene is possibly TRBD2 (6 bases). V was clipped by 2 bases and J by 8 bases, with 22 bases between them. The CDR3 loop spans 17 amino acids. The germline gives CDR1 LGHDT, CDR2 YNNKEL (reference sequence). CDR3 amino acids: CASSQHSPSAPYDEQFF. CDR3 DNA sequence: TGTGCCAGCAGCCAACACTCCCCTAGCGCTCCTTACGATGAGCAGTTCTTC.

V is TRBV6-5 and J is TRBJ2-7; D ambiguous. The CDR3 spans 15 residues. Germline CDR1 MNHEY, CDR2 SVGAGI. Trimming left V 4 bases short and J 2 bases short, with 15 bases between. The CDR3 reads CASSFLSGVTYEQYF. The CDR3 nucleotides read TGTGCCAGCAGTTTCCTTAGTGGGGTCACCTACGAGCAGTACTTC.

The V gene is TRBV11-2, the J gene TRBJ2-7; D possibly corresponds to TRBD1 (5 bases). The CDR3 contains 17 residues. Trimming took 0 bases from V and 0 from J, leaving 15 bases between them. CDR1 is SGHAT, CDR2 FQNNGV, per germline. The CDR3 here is CASSLEGVYRASYEQYF. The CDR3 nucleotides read TGTGCCAGCAGCTTAGAAGGGGTATATAGGGCCTCCTACGAGCAGTACTTC.

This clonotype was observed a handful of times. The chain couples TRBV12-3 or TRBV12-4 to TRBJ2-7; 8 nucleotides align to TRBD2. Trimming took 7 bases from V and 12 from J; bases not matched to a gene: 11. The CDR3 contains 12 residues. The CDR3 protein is CASIAAGAIRYF. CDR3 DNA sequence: TGTGCCAGCATCGCAGCGGGGGCCATCAGGTACTTC.

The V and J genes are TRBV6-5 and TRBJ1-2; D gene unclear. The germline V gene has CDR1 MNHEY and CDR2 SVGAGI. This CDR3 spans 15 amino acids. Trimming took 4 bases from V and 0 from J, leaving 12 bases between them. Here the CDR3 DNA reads TGTGCCAGCAGTTCGCCGGGATCTTCTAACTATGGCTACACCTTC. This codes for CASSSPGSSNYGYTF.